A selection of T cell receptor beta chains follows, all from one sample in a study of blood T cell repertoires in COVID-19. Repertoires were generated with immunoSEQ multiplex PCR, while TCRdb's copy carries only in-frame clones and drops some. The table records about 100,000 clones, 60% to 85% of them present only once. Sequencing used peripheral blood. The receptors come from a man in his fifties or sixties who had recovered from COVID-19. Both conserved end residues are part of each CDR3.

j_gene: TRBJ2-1; v_gene: TRBV7-2; CDR3aa: CASSFLSGSYNEQFF
j_gene: TRBJ1-2; v_gene: TRBV20-1; CDR3aa: CSASTHRGGYGYTF
j_gene: TRBJ1-2; v_gene: TRBV19; CDR3aa: CASSARQGGPYGYTF
j_gene: TRBJ2-5; v_gene: TRBV11-2; CDR3aa: CASGDSIQETQYF
j_gene: TRBJ1-3; v_gene: TRBV6-5; CDR3aa: CASSTRNTIYF
j_gene: TRBJ1-5; v_gene: TRBV7-2; CDR3aa: CASSLGGTGYQPQHF
j_gene: TRBJ2-6; v_gene: TRBV4-3; CDR3aa: CASSQGRDRGDSGANVLTF
j_gene: TRBJ2-2; v_gene: TRBV7-3; CDR3aa: CASSLQRERSELFF
j_gene: TRBJ1-5; v_gene: TRBV19; CDR3aa: CASSTQGQLNQPQHF
j_gene: TRBJ2-7; v_gene: TRBV11-1; CDR3aa: CASRRTSGPISYEQYF
j_gene: TRBJ2-3; v_gene: TRBV3-1/TRBV3-2; CDR3aa: CASSPPGGSMLDTQYF
j_gene: TRBJ1-2; v_gene: TRBV24-1; CDR3aa: CATSAGHVDGYTF
j_gene: TRBJ2-3; v_gene: TRBV7-9; CDR3aa: CASSLGQVRDTQYF
j_gene: TRBJ1-2; v_gene: TRBV28; CDR3aa: CASSPSGLGYTF
j_gene: TRBJ2-7; v_gene: TRBV12-3/TRBV12-4; CDR3aa: CASSPQTVSEQYF
j_gene: TRBJ2-3; v_gene: TRBV7-3; CDR3aa: CASSQAGASTDTQYF
j_gene: TRBJ2-3; v_gene: TRBV5-6; CDR3aa: CASSWGQGARNTQYF
j_gene: TRBJ2-2; v_gene: TRBV9; CDR3aa: CASSLLGNTGELFF
j_gene: TRBJ1-2; v_gene: TRBV13; CDR3aa: CASSLGIVTHGYTF
j_gene: TRBJ2-1; v_gene: TRBV9; CDR3aa: CASSVGLAGGLFSYNEQFF
j_gene: TRBJ2-7; v_gene: TRBV28; CDR3aa: CASSHMYEQYF
j_gene: TRBJ2-2; v_gene: TRBV30; CDR3aa: CAWSGAGGPRLFF
j_gene: TRBJ2-5; v_gene: TRBV2; CDR3aa: CASSNRSPQETQYF
j_gene: TRBJ1-2; v_gene: TRBV9; CDR3aa: CASSTGGVGYGYTF
j_gene: TRBJ2-2; v_gene: TRBV9; CDR3aa: CASSPSNTGELFF
j_gene: TRBJ2-3; v_gene: TRBV9; CDR3aa: CASSVVGDTDTQYF
j_gene: TRBJ2-2; v_gene: TRBV12-5; CDR3aa: CASGRGLAGNTGELFF
j_gene: TRBJ2-4; v_gene: TRBV20-1; CDR3aa: CSASFLLLAKNIQYF
j_gene: TRBJ1-5; v_gene: TRBV10-2; CDR3aa: CASSEGPGNQPQHF
j_gene: TRBJ2-1; v_gene: TRBV9; CDR3aa: CASSRAGHEQFF
j_gene: TRBJ2-7; v_gene: TRBV2; CDR3aa: CATWGGSSYEQYF
j_gene: TRBJ2-7; v_gene: TRBV5-1; CDR3aa: CASSLAMGAGEQYF
j_gene: TRBJ2-1; v_gene: TRBV9; CDR3aa: CASSVESHNEQFF
j_gene: TRBJ2-5; v_gene: TRBV5-1; CDR3aa: CASSPGTSGRPVETQYF
j_gene: TRBJ1-6; v_gene: TRBV25-1; CDR3aa: CASSEYDGTGGNSPLHF
j_gene: TRBJ2-7; v_gene: TRBV24-1; CDR3aa: CATSVGGTSYEQYF
j_gene: TRBJ2-3; v_gene: TRBV2; CDR3aa: CASCTSGGPTDTQYF
j_gene: TRBJ1-5; v_gene: TRBV16; CDR3aa: CASSQSRTGNQPQHF
j_gene: TRBJ1-2; v_gene: TRBV4-1; CDR3aa: CASSQDFAGQHYGYTF
j_gene: TRBJ1-4; v_gene: TRBV27; CDR3aa: CASSLLLGLNEKLFF
j_gene: TRBJ1-2; v_gene: TRBV24-1; CDR3aa: CATSPGAYGYTF
j_gene: TRBJ2-2; v_gene: TRBV6-1; CDR3aa: CASSDRAGLTGELFF